This T cell receptor (beta chain) originates from a study of blood T cells in healthy people across ages. Findings and limits, study-wide: Measured against age, TCR beta diversity per million T cells decreased in a roughly linear manner.

This clonotype was observed a handful of times. Antigen specificity is unknown. The V end was cut by 7 bases, the J end by 2 bases, with 26 bases between. The CDR3 consists of 19 residues. It was with a sample-barcoded 5' primer and a J-beta primer mix that a second PCR of about 6 to 11 cycles was run. MiXCR, run by TCRdb on the 5' RACE reads, gives a single entry per CDR3 protein. The repertoire has hundreds of thousands of distinct CDR3 sequences, around 26% of them found once; the top ten carry roughly 17%. The receptor was isolated from a woman over 75 in good health. The chain couples TRBV12-3 or TRBV12-4 to TRBJ1-4; weak D call: TRBD1 (5 bases). Sequences were obtained from blood. CDR3 in amino acids: CASIFLPGGTVRTNEKLFF. The CDR3 bases are TGTGCCAGCATATTTCTACCAGGTGGGACGGTGAGGACTAATGAAAAACTGTTTTTT.